This TCR beta chain appears in the sequencing data of a study of T cell changes during pregnancy in multiple sclerosis. Some clones are missing from TCRdb's copy, which holds only in-frame ones; the method was immunoSEQ multiplex PCR. The sample consists of about 40,000 clones, approximately 92% of them appearing once. The sample here was CD4+ T cells from peripheral blood mononuclear cells, taken in the third trimester of pregnancy. The receptor comes from a female donor with multiple sclerosis, enrolled in a pregnancy study.

CDR3 protein: CASSRGQGNQPQHF. CDR3 coding DNA: TGTGCCAGCAGCCGCGGACAGGGCAATCAGCCCCAGCATTTT. The chain combines TRBV7-8 with TRBJ1-5; 7 nucleotides agree with TRBD1. Germline CDR1 reads SGHVS; CDR2 reads FQNEAQ. After removal of 5 bases from V and 2 bases from J, the junction contained 3 bases not matched to a gene. The CDR3 spans 14 residues.